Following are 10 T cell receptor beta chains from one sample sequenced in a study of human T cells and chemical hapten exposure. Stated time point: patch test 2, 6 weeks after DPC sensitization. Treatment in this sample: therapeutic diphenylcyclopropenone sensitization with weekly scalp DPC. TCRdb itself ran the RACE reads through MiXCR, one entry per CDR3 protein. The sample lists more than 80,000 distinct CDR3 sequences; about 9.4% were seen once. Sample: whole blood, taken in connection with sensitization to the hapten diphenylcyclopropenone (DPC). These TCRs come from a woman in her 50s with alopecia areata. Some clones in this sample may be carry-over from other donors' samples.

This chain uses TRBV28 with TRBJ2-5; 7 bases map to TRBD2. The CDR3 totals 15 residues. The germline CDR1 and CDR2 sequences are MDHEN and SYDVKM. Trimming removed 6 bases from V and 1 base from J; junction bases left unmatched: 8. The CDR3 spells CASRGGGEGQETQYF. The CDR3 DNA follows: TGTGCCAGCAGAGGCGGGGGAGAAGGCCAAGAGACCCAGTACTTC.

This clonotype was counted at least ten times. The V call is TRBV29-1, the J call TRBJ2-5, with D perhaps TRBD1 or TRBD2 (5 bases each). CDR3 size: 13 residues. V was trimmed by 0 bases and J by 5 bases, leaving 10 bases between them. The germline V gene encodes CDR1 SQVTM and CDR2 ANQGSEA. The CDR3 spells CSVEEAEGETQYF. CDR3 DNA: TGCAGCGTTGAAGAGGCCGAGGGGGAGACCCAGTACTTC.

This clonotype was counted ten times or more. This CDR3 is CASSPRDGSYNEQFF. The CDR3 DNA follows: TGTGCCAGCAGTCCCCGGGACGGCTCCTACAATGAGCAGTTCTTC. V is TRBV6-1 and J is TRBJ2-1; D may match TRBD1 or TRBD2 (5 bases each). Germline V gene lookup returns CDR1 MNHNS and CDR2 SASEGT. Trimming removed 5 bases from V and 0 bases from J, with 11 bases in between. This CDR3 is 15 amino acids long.

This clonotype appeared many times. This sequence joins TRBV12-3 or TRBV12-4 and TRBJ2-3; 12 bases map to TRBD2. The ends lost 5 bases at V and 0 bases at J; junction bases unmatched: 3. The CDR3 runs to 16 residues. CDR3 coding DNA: TGTGCCAGCAGTCCCGGGACTAGCGGGAGCACAGATACGCAGTATTTT. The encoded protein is CASSPGTSGSTDTQYF.

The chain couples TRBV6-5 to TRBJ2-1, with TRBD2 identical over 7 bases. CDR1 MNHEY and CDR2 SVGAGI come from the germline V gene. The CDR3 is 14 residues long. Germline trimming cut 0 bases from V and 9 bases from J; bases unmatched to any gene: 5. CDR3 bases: TGTGCCAGCAGTTACTCGACTAGCTCCGGTGAGCAGTTCTTC. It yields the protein CASSYSTSSGEQFF.

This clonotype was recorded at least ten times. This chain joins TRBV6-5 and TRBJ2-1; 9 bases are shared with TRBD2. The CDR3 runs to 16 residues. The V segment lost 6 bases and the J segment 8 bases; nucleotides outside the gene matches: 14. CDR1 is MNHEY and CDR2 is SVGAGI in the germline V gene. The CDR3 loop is CASSRVGLAGIDEQFF. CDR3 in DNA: TGTGCCAGCAGCCGGGTGGGGCTAGCGGGAATCGATGAGCAGTTCTTC.

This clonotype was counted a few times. CDR3 bases: TGTGCCAGCAGTAGGGACTCCCCTGCGGATACGCAGTATTTT. Translated: CASSRDSPADTQYF. The rearrangement uses TRBV7-9 and TRBJ2-3; D is perhaps TRBD2 (6 bases). CDR3 length: 14 amino acids. The V and J ends lost 6 bases and 6 bases respectively, with 16 bases between them. The germline CDR1 and CDR2 sequences are SEHNR and FQNEAQ (reference sequence).

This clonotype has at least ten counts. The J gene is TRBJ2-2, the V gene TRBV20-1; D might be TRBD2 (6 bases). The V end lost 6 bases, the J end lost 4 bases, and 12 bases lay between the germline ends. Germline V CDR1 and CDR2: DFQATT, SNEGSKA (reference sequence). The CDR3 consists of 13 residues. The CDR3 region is CSARSGGTGELFF. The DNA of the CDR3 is TGCAGTGCGAGATCCGGGGGCACCGGGGAGCTGTTTTTT.

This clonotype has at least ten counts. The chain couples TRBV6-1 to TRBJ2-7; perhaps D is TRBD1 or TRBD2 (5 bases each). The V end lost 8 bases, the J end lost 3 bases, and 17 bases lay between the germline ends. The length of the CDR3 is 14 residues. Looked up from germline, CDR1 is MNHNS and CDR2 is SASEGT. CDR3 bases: TGTGCCAGCGGGACCCTCCCAGGGAACTACGAGCAGTACTTC. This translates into CASGTLPGNYEQYF.

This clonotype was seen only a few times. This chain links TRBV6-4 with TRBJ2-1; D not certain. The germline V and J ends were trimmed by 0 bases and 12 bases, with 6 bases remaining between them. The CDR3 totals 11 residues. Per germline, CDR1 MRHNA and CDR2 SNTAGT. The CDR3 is CASSDSGRQFF. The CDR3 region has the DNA TGTGCCAGCAGTGACTCCGGTAGGCAGTTCTTC.